These 10 T cell receptor beta chains originate from one sample sequenced in a study of blood T cell repertoires in COVID-19 (dated by TCRdb to about 2020). Library generation was performed with the immunoSEQ multiplex PCR assay. In its TCRdb copy, this immuneACCESS table keeps in-frame sequences only and misses some clones. Where compared with another copy, unresolved V genes explain less than half of these, and the others have no known cause. The sample profile shows about 62,000 clones; approximately 90% of them were found once. Together, the top ten hold approximately 20% of the sample. Material: peripheral blood. The receptors stem from a woman in her sixties or seventies with COVID-19, enrolled during active disease.

The gene calls are TRBV4-2 and TRBJ1-1; D is ambiguous. The CDR3 runs 15 residues. Per germline, CDR1 LGHNA and CDR2 YNFKEQ. Trimming shortened V by 2 bases and J by 6 bases, and 16 bases separated the two germline ends. The chain's CDR3 is CASSQRGMGRAEAFF. The DNA for the CDR3 is TGTGCCAGCAGCCAACGAGGAATGGGGAGGGCTGAAGCTTTCTTT.

This chain connects TRBV30 to TRBJ1-5; 7 bases match TRBD1. The J segment lost 6 bases and the V segment lost 5 bases, leaving 10 bases of the junction unmatched. The V gene's germline CDR1 is GTSNPN and CDR2 SVGIG (reference sequence). CDR3 length: 14 amino acids. The DNA for the CDR3 is TGTGCCTGGGCGTTAGGGGGCACACGTCAGCCCCAGCATTTT. Encoded protein: CAWALGGTRQPQHF.

The chain couples TRBV5-1 to TRBJ1-6; 9 bases align to TRBD1. The trim removed 4 bases at V and 9 bases at J, leaving 8 bases unmatched. CDR1 is SGHRS and CDR2 is YFSETQ in the germline V gene. CDR3 length: 15 amino acids. The CDR3 region is CASSPGDRVVSPLHF. The DNA for the CDR3 is TGCGCCAGCAGCCCAGGGGACAGGGTTGTTTCACCCCTCCACTTT.

The chain uses TRBV9 and TRBJ2-7, with 13 bases aligning to TRBD2. The CDR3 runs to 15 residues. Germline CDR1 SGDLS, CDR2 YYNGEE. Losses at the gene ends were 4 bases for V and 2 bases for J; bases not matched to a gene: 3. In DNA, the CDR3 is TGTGCCAGCAGCCTGGGACTAGCGGGAACCTACGAGCAGTACTTC. As protein: CASSLGLAGTYEQYF.

V usage is TRBV4-2 and J usage is TRBJ2-7, with D possibly TRBD2 on 5 matching bases. With 0 bases removed from V and 3 bases from J, the gap between germline ends came to 21 bases. The CDR3 loop spans 18 amino acids. Germline loops: CDR1 LGHNA, CDR2 YNFKEQ. CDR3 sequence reads: CASSQDLSGGRPYYEQYF. CDR3 DNA: TGTGCCAGCAGCCAAGATCTATCCGGCGGGCGGCCCTACTACGAGCAGTACTTC.

The V call is TRBV11-3, the J call TRBJ2-2; D is possibly TRBD2 (5 bases). The V end was cut by 6 bases, the J end by 3 bases, with 14 bases between. CDR1 and CDR2 from the germline V gene are SGHNT and YENEEA. This CDR3 region has 15 residues. The CDR3 nucleotides are TGTGCCAGCAGTTTGGCTAGCCCCGACACCGGGGAGCTGTTTTTT. Protein: CASSLASPDTGELFF.

The genes are TRBV11-3 and TRBJ1-2; 9 bases fit TRBD1. Germline assignment: CDR1 SGHNT and CDR2 YENEEA. The CDR3 has 15 amino acids. With V trimmed by 0 bases and J by 4 bases, 3 bases remained unmatched. CDR3 residues: CASSLDTGGFYGYTF. DNA of the CDR3: TGTGCCAGCAGCTTAGATACAGGGGGCTTCTATGGCTACACCTTC.

This chain links TRBV6-1 with TRBJ2-5; 11 nucleotides agree with TRBD2. This CDR3 has 15 residues. The J segment lost 5 bases and the V segment lost 2 bases, leaving 4 bases of the junction unmatched. Per the germline V gene, CDR1 is MNHNS and CDR2 is SASEGT. The chain's CDR3 is CASSETSGSRETQYF. The CDR3 nucleotides are TGTGCCAGCAGTGAAACTAGCGGGAGTAGGGAGACCCAGTACTTC.

This clone has just a few counts. The chain couples TRBV7-3 to TRBJ2-1, with D tentatively TRBD2 (6 bases). The CDR3 covers 16 residues. Germline assignment: CDR1 SGHTA and CDR2 FQGTGA. Trimming took 5 bases from V and 2 from J, leaving 16 bases between them. CDR3 sequence: CASSPQPGRAYNEQFF. CDR3 coding DNA: TGTGCCAGCAGCCCACAGCCCGGGAGAGCCTACAATGAGCAGTTCTTC.

The chain has TRBV5-8 and TRBJ1-5, with 7 bases matching TRBD1. CDR3 length: 14 residues. J lost 3 bases, V lost 3 bases, and 3 bases had no gene match. Per the germline V gene, CDR1 is SGHTS and CDR2 is YDEGEE. The CDR3 is CASSSGQHNQPQHF. The CDR3 DNA reads TGTGCCAGCAGCTCGGGACAGCACAATCAGCCCCAGCATTTT.